These 31 T cell receptor beta chains were sequenced from one sample in a study of T-cell memory formation after mild COVID-19. In TCRdb, the 5' RACE reads were re-called with MiXCR into one record per CDR3 protein. The sample lists 470,000 or so distinct CDR3 sequences, 20% to 25% occurring once. Sequenced sample: PBMCs or a T cell subset sorted from them (not recorded which). The receptors here all came from an adult woman who had mild COVID-19 (a few samples of this study predate the infection). Cell type and time point are not known.

The V and J genes are TRBV15 and TRBJ2-7; 7 nucleotides agree with TRBD1. CDR3 length: 13 residues. Germline values: CDR1 LNHNV, CDR2 YYDKDF (reference sequence). V shed 3 bases and J 1 base; nucleotides not matched to a gene: 0. The CDR3 reads CATSRTGSYEQYF. DNA of the CDR3: TGTGCCACCAGCAGGACAGGGTCCTACGAGCAGTACTTC.

The chain couples TRBV3-1 to TRBJ2-1; TRBD2 is a possible D gene (5 bases). The V gene lost 4 bases and the J gene lost 12 bases, with 10 bases spanning the gap. The CDR3 consists of 11 residues. Germline CDR1 reads LGHDT; CDR2 reads YNNKEL (reference sequence). The CDR3 region has the DNA TGTGCCAGCAGCCTCCGGGAAGGGCAGTTCTTC. It translates to CASSLREGQFF.

The chain couples TRBV5-4 to TRBJ1-2, with TRBD1 matching 7 bases. The junction had 7 bases not matched to a gene; V was cut back by 2 bases and J by 6 bases. The CDR3 covers 14 residues. Germline CDR1 is SGHNT and CDR2 is YYREEE (reference sequence). CDR3 residues: CASSFVGGQNGYTF. CDR3 DNA sequence: TGTGCCAGCAGCTTCGTAGGGGGCCAGAATGGCTACACCTTC.

This chain joins TRBV10-3 and TRBJ1-3; D remains ambiguous. The germline gives CDR1 ENHRY, CDR2 SYGVKD. This CDR3 is built from 13 residues. With 7 bases removed from V and 1 base from J, the gap between germline ends came to 8 bases. The CDR3, as DNA: TGTGCCATCACTTCGGGTTCTGGAAACACCATATATTTT. This translates into CAITSGSGNTIYF.

The chain couples TRBV5-4 to TRBJ2-2, with TRBD2 identical over 16 bases. Per germline, CDR1 SGHNT and CDR2 YYREEE (reference sequence). This CDR3 is 19 amino acids long. V shed 4 bases, J shed 5 bases, and the junction held 11 bases outside the gene matches. This chain's CDR3 is CASSVVRPGLAGGTGELFF. CDR3 sequence (DNA): TGTGCCAGCAGCGTTGTAAGGCCGGGACTAGCGGGAGGGACCGGGGAGCTGTTTTTT.

CDR3 nucleotides: TGTGCCAGCAGCGAGCTGGACAGGGTCCACGAGCAGTACTTC. Translating gives CASSELDRVHEQYF. The rearrangement links TRBV27 to TRBJ2-7; TRBD1 aligns across 8 bases. This CDR3 has 14 amino acids. The V segment lost 6 bases and the J segment 5 bases; nucleotides outside the gene matches: 9. CDR1 and CDR2 (germline): MNHEY, SMNVEV (reference sequence).

This clonotype was picked up a small number of times. The rearrangement uses TRBV5-1 and TRBJ2-3; TRBD1 matches at 9 bases. The germline V gene has CDR1 SGHRS and CDR2 YFSETQ. The CDR3 loop spans 14 amino acids. V lost 7 bases to trimming and J lost 6 bases; unmatched junction nucleotides: 9. The CDR3 coding sequence is TGCGCCAGCTGGAGGACAGGGGCTTTGGATACGCAGTATTTT. This translates into CASWRTGALDTQYF.

This clonotype occurred many times. V usage is TRBV20-1 and J usage is TRBJ2-3; TRBD2 aligns across 11 bases. The CDR3 length is 17 residues. CDR1 DFQATT and CDR2 SNEGSKA come from the germline V gene (reference sequence). V lost 3 bases to trimming and J lost 0 bases; unmatched junction nucleotides: 8. CDR3 amino acids: CSARASWTSGSTDTQYF. CDR3 bases: TGCAGTGCTAGGGCCTCGTGGACTAGCGGGAGCACAGATACGCAGTATTTT.

This chain connects TRBV12-3 or TRBV12-4 to TRBJ2-7; unclear D gene. V was shortened by 3 bases and J by 4 bases, with 13 bases between the two germline ends. The CDR3 has 14 amino acids. The CDR3 DNA sequence: TGTGCCAGCAGTTTTGGTGTTATCACGTACGAGCAGTACTTC. It is translated as CASSFGVITYEQYF.

CDR3 nucleotides: TGTGCCAGCAGCGATGGGGGGGACTATGGCTACACCTTC. Translation: CASSDGGDYGYTF. The V gene is TRBV2, the J gene TRBJ1-2; D possibly corresponds to TRBD1 (5 bases). The CDR3 totals 13 residues. Germline CDR1 reads SNHLY; CDR2 reads FYNNEI. V was cut by 6 bases and J by 3 bases, with 11 bases left in between.

The gene calls are TRBV7-2 and TRBJ1-2; a weak D match, TRBD1 (6 bases). Germline loops: CDR1 SGHTA, CDR2 FQGNSA. The CDR3 length is 15 residues. V lost 1 base and J lost 3, with 12 bases in between. Here the CDR3 reads CASSLVPQGYYGYTF. CDR3 coding DNA: TGTGCCAGCAGCTTAGTGCCACAGGGATACTATGGCTACACCTTC.

This clonotype was found many times. The chain employs TRBV7-8 and TRBJ2-1; 8 positions agree with TRBD1. This CDR3 region has 16 residues. J lost 1 base, V lost 1 base, and 3 bases had no gene match. The germline gives CDR1 SGHVS, CDR2 FQNEAQ. DNA for the CDR3: TGTGCCAGCAGCTTAGAGGGACAGGTTTCCTACAATGAGCAGTTCTTC. Translation: CASSLEGQVSYNEQFF.

CDR3 loop: CASSLEQGFEAFF. CDR3 nucleotide sequence: TGCGCCAGCAGCTTGGAGCAGGGATTTGAAGCTTTCTTT. The chain joins TRBV5-1 to TRBJ1-1, with D possibly matching TRBD1 (5 bases). The CDR3 has 13 residues. CDR1 and CDR2 from the germline V gene are SGHRS and YFSETQ. Trimming shortened V by 0 bases and J by 7 bases, and 10 bases separated the two germline ends.

This clonotype was counted ten times or more. The chain couples TRBV5-1 to TRBJ2-5, with D tentatively TRBD1 (6 bases). Germline V CDR1 and CDR2: SGHRS, YFSETQ. Trimming stripped 4 bases from V and 0 bases from J, with 16 bases between. The CDR3 spans 16 residues. The CDR3 sequence is CASSPGIGQHQETQYF. CDR3 bases: TGCGCCAGCAGCCCCGGCATCGGACAGCACCAAGAGACCCAGTACTTC.

This clonotype was recorded a few times. J is TRBJ2-3 and V is TRBV7-9; no definite D call. CDR1 is SEHNR, CDR2 FQNEAQ, per germline (reference sequence). The CDR3 covers 14 residues. Trimming took off 5 bases at V and 2 bases at J, with 11 bases between the two ends. As DNA, the CDR3 is TGTGCCAGCAGCCCAGTCTTGTTCACAGATACGCAGTATTTT. This translates into CASSPVLFTDTQYF. The complete variable domain, with remaining parts taken from reference TRBV7-9 and TRBJ2-3, reads DTGVSQNPRHKITKRGQNVTFRCDPISEHNRLYWYRQTLGQGPEFLTYFQNEAQLEKSRLLSDRFSAERPKGSFSTLEIQRTEQGDSAMYLCASSPVLFTDTQYFGPGTRLTVL.

This clonotype was seen a few times. The rearrangement uses TRBV27 and TRBJ2-7; TRBD1 is a possible D gene (9 bases). The CDR3 is 15 amino acids. V shed 6 bases and J shed 3 bases, with 18 bases lying between them. CDR1 and CDR2 from the germline V gene are MNHEY and SMNVEV (reference sequence). CDR3 loop: CASRPGGTGLYEQYF. CDR3 in DNA: TGTGCCAGCAGACCGGGGGGGACAGGGCTCTACGAGCAGTACTTC.

J is TRBJ2-6 and V is TRBV7-9; no definite D call. The length of the CDR3 is 14 residues. V was trimmed by 0 bases and J by 10 bases, leaving 10 bases between them. Germline-derived CDR1 and CDR2 are SEHNR and FQNEAQ (reference sequence). The CDR3 DNA reads as TGTGCCAGCAGCTTAGCGAGTCCGACGAACGTCCTGACTTTC. It specifies CASSLASPTNVLTF.

The table lists this clonotype with many counts. The rearrangement joins TRBV29-1 to TRBJ1-1; TRBD1 matches at 8 bases. This CDR3 spans 12 amino acids. V was pared by 4 bases and J by 7 bases, with 5 bases of the junction left unmatched. In germline, CDR1 is SQVTM, CDR2 ANQGSEA. In DNA, the CDR3 is TGCAGCGTTGCGGGACAGGCCCGTGAAGCTTTCTTT. Protein: CSVAGQAREAFF.

The chain is built from TRBV20-1 and TRBJ2-1; TRBD2 agrees at 8 bases. Germline V gene data show CDR1 as DFQATT and CDR2 as SNEGSKA (reference sequence). V shed 6 bases and J 7 bases; nucleotides not matched to a gene: 14. This CDR3 contains 15 residues. CDR3 DNA: TGCAGTGCGACCCCGTCGGAGCGGGGGACTAATGAGCAGTTCTTC. It codes for CSATPSERGTNEQFF.

This chain connects TRBV6-6 to TRBJ1-4; a possible D gene is TRBD1 (5 bases). Trimming removed 0 bases at V and 6 bases at J, with 11 bases between. Germline values: CDR1 MNHNY, CDR2 SVGAGI (reference sequence). The CDR3 is made up of 15 amino acids. CDR3 nucleotides: TGTGCCAGCAGTTACTCGGGGGAGACCCATGAAAAACTGTTTTTT. It specifies CASSYSGETHEKLFF.

This clonotype was seen more than once but under ten times. The chain couples TRBV4-2 to TRBJ2-3; D call uncertain. This CDR3 is 14 amino acids long. Germline V gene data show CDR1 as LGHNA and CDR2 as YNFKEQ. With 1 base removed from V and 3 bases from J, the gap between germline ends came to 8 bases. CDR3 nucleotide sequence: TGTGCCAGCAGCCAAGGCTCGCGGACAGATACGCAGTATTTT. This codes for CASSQGSRTDTQYF.

The chain employs TRBV4-1 and TRBJ1-5; D not resolved. Germline loops: CDR1 MGHRA, CDR2 YSYEKL. This CDR3 spans 12 amino acids. The ends were cut back, 2 bases at V and 7 bases at J, with 6 bases in the middle. CDR3 sequence (DNA): TGCGCCAGCAGCCAACGCGGCCAGCCCCAGCATTTT. Translating gives CASSQRGQPQHF.

V gene TRBV27 combines with J gene TRBJ2-6; no reliable D call. In germline, CDR1 is MNHEY, CDR2 SMNVEV (reference sequence). V was clipped by 7 bases and J by 4 bases, with 8 bases between them. This CDR3 has 13 amino acids. The CDR3 DNA reads TGTGCCAGCAAAACCATCGGGGCCAACGTCCTGACTTTC. Protein product: CASKTIGANVLTF.

The rearrangement uses TRBV5-1 and TRBJ2-7, with D perhaps TRBD1 (6 bases). There are 15 residues in the CDR3. The germline V gene encodes CDR1 SGHRS and CDR2 YFSETQ. The V end was cut by 0 bases, the J end by 4 bases, with 14 bases between. In nucleotides, the CDR3 is TGCGCCAGCAGCTTGGGGGACACCACTTCTTACGAGCAGTACTTC. This translates into CASSLGDTTSYEQYF.

The chain recombines TRBV7-9 with TRBJ1-1, with 8 bases that match TRBD1. Germline V gives CDR1 SEHNR, CDR2 FQNEAQ (reference sequence). V trimming: 5 bases; J trimming: 0 bases; junction bases outside the gene matches: 11. This CDR3 region has 17 residues. The CDR3 DNA follows: TGTGCCAGCAGCGGCATTAACAGGGGGTCGCTGAACACTGAAGCTTTCTTT. Translating gives CASSGINRGSLNTEAFF.

The V and J genes are TRBV7-2 and TRBJ2-1; no reliable D call. The CDR3 totals 13 residues. Germline-derived CDR1 and CDR2 are SGHTA and FQGNSA. Trimming took off 5 bases at V and 5 bases at J, with 10 bases between the two ends. In DNA, the CDR3 is TGTGCCAGCAGCCGTGGACGTAACAATGAGCAGTTCTTC. Its translation is CASSRGRNNEQFF.

This clonotype was found a few times. The V gene is TRBV6-5, the J gene TRBJ1-2; 11 bases map to TRBD1. Germline V lookup: CDR1 MNHEY, CDR2 SVGAGI. The length of the CDR3 is 14 residues. Unmatched junction bases numbered 7, after V lost 5 bases and J lost 8 bases. This CDR3 reads CASSPGQGAWGYTF. The CDR3 region has the DNA TGTGCCAGCAGTCCTGGACAGGGGGCTTGGGGCTACACCTTC.

This chain joins TRBV29-1 and TRBJ1-5, with D hard to call. CDR1 is SQVTM, CDR2 ANQGSEA, per germline. This CDR3 comprises 13 residues. V lost 4 bases and J 3 bases, leaving 10 bases between the germline ends. The CDR3 coding sequence is TGCAGCGTTGGTTGGGGAAACAATCAGCCCCAGCATTTT. Protein product: CSVGWGNNQPQHF.

V gene TRBV19 combines with J gene TRBJ1-2, with D perhaps matching TRBD1 (6 bases). Germline CDR1 and CDR2: LNHDA and SQIVND (reference sequence). Trimming stripped 8 bases from V and 8 bases from J, with 15 bases between. The CDR3 has 12 residues. In DNA, the CDR3 is TGTGCCAGTGGCCCGGAGGGGGGCGGCTACACCTTC. Translation gives CASGPEGGGYTF.

The rearrangement uses TRBV24-1 and TRBJ2-5, with TRBD1 identical over 9 bases. Germline trimming cut 4 bases from V and 7 bases from J; bases unmatched to any gene: 6. Germline lookup yields CDR1 KGHDR and CDR2 SFDVKD. The CDR3 extends over 14 amino acids. For the CDR3, the DNA is TGTGCCACCAGTGAATCGGGACAGGGAATGACCCAGTACTTC. It translates to CATSESGQGMTQYF.

The chain recombines TRBV3-1 with TRBJ2-5, with a possible D match to TRBD1 (5 bases). Germline V gene sequence: CDR1 LGHDT, CDR2 YNNKEL (reference sequence). Deletions cut 3 bases from V and 2 bases from J, with 13 bases between. The CDR3 sequence is 15 residues long. The CDR3 DNA follows: TGTGCCAGCAGCCATGGACACCTGAATCAAGAGACCCAGTACTTC. Translation gives CASSHGHLNQETQYF.